The entry that follows covers one T cell receptor beta chain sequence. What it recognizes is unknown. The sample comes from a study of identical twins. Findings and caveats of the study: There was an excess of low generation probability in the out-of-frame alpha sequences that twins shared.

TCRdb called the 5' RACE reads again in MiXCR, with one record for every CDR3 protein. The sample yields approximately 890,000 distinct CDR3 sequences, about 12% seen once. The donor group consisted entirely of healthy Caucasians. V lost 11 bases, J lost 4 bases, and 19 bases lay in between. The CDR3 extends over 14 amino acids. Germline values: CDR1 WSHSY, CDR2 SAAADI. This same sample was also taken into another study, of yellow fever vaccine responses in identical twins. From that study: It has been reported that, in twins, the vaccine T cell response seemed partly convergent and partly personalized.

The chain couples TRBV10-2 to TRBJ2-3; no reliable D call. The sample comprised PBMCs. The TCR sequence derives from a woman aged 18-29 years in good health. The CDR3 DNA is TGCGCCTCTCAAGAACGTTATTGGGCAGATACGCAGTATTTT. Translation: CASQERYWADTQYF.